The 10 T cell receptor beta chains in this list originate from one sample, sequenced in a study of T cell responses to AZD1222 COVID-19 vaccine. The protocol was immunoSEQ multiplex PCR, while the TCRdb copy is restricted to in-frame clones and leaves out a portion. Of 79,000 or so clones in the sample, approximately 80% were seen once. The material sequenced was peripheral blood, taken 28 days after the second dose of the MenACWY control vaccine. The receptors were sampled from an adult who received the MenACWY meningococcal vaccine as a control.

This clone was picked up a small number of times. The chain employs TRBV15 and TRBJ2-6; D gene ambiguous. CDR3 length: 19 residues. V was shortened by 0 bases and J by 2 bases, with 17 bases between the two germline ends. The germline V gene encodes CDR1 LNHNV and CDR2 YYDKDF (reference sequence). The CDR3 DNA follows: TGTGCCACCAGCAGAGAACTTCGGACCTTGGCCCCTGGGGCCAACGTCCTGACTTTC. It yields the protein CATSRELRTLAPGANVLTF.

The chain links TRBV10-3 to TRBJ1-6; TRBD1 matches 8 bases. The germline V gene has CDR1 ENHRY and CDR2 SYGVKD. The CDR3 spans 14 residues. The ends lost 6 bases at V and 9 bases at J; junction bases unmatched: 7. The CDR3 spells CAIRETGEGSPLHF. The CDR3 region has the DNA TGTGCCATCAGGGAGACAGGGGAGGGTTCACCCCTCCACTTT.

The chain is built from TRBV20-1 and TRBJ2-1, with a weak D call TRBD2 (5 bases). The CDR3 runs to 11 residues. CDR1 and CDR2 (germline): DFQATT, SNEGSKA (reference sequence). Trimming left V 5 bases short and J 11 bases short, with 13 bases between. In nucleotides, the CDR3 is TGCAGTGCTTCGGGGAGCCCCCAGCAGTTCTTC. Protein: CSASGSPQQFF.

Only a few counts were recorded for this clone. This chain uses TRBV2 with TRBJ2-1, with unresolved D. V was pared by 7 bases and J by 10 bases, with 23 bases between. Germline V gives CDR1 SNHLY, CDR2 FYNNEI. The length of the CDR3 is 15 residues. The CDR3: CASTRSRIGSWEQFF. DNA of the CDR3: TGTGCCAGCACTCGCAGTAGGATTGGATCGTGGGAGCAGTTCTTC.

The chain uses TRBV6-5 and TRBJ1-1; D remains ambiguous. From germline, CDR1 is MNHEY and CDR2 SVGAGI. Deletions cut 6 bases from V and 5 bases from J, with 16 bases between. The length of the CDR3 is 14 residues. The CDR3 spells CASRSDPSGTEAFF. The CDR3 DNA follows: TGTGCCAGCAGATCGGACCCGTCGGGAACTGAAGCTTTCTTT.

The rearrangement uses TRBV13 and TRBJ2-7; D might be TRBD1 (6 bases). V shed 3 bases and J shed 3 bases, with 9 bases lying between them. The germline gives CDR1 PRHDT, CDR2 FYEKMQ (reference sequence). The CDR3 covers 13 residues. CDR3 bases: TGTGCCAGCAGCTTGGGGGCTGACTACGAGCAGTACTTC. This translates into CASSLGADYEQYF.

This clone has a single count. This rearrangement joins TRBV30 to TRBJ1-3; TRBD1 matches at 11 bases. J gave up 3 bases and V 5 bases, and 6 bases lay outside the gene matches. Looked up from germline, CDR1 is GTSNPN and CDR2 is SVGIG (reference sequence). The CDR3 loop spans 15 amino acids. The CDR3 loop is CAWAPGTGGGNTIYF. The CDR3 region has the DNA TGTGCCTGGGCACCGGGGACAGGGGGTGGAAACACCATATATTTT.

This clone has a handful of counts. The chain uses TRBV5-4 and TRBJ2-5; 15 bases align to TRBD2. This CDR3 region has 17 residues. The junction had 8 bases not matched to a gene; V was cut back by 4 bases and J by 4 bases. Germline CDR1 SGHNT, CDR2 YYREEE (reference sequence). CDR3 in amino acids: CASSPPGLAGGRETQYF. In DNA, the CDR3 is TGTGCCAGCAGCCCTCCGGGACTAGCGGGGGGTAGAGAGACCCAGTACTTC.

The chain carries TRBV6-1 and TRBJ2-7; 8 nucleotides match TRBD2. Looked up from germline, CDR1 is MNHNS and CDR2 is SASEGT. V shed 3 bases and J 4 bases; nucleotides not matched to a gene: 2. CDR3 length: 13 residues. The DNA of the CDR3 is TGTGCCAGCAGTGATAGCGGGAAGTACGAGCAGTACTTC. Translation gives CASSDSGKYEQYF.

The CDR3: CASSLVPLAYNEQFF. In DNA, the CDR3 is TGTGCCAGCAGCTTGGTCCCCTTAGCTTACAATGAGCAGTTCTTC. The chain carries TRBV5-8 and TRBJ2-1; D gene uncertain. Germline CDR1 and CDR2: SGHTS and YDEGEE. The CDR3 spans 15 residues. Deletions cut 0 bases from V and 4 bases from J, with 11 bases between.